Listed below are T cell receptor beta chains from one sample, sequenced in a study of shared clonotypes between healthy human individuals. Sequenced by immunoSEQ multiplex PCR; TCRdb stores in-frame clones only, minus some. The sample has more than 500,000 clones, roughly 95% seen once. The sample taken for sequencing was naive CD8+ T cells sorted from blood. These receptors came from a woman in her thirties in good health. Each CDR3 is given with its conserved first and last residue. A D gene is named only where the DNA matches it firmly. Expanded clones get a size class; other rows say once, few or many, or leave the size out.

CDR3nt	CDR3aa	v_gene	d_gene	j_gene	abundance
TGTGCCAGCAGACTAGCGGGGAGCTCCTACAATGAGCAGTTCTTC	CASRLAGSSYNEQFF	TRBV6-5	TRBD2	TRBJ2-1	-
TGCGCCAGCAGTGAGTCCGGGACAGAATTACGGGGGCAGTACTTC	CASSESGTELRGQYF	TRBV10-2	TRBD1	TRBJ2-7	-
TGTGCCAGCGGACCCGGAGATACGCAGTATTTT	CASGPGDTQYF	TRBV7-3	-	TRBJ2-3	-
TGTGCCAGCAGCCCTGCCTTGCCCCCTGAAAAACTGTTTTTT	CASSPALPPEKLFF	TRBV4-2	-	TRBJ1-4	-
TGTGCCAGCAGTACTATACTCTACGAGCAGTACTTC	CASSTILYEQYF	TRBV28	-	TRBJ2-7	-
TGTGCCAGCAGCAAACCCCCGGCGGGAGGCCTAAATGAGCAGTTCTTC	CASSKPPAGGLNEQFF	TRBV21-1	-	TRBJ2-1	-
TGCGCCAGCAGTTGCGCTCGAAGATCACAAAGTCGGGCCAACGTCCTGACTTTC	CASSCARRSQSRANVLTF	TRBV10-1	-	TRBJ2-6	-
TGCGCCAGCAGCCAATCCGACCTAGGACAGTCCTACGAGCAGTACTTC	CASSQSDLGQSYEQYF	TRBV4-1	-	TRBJ2-7	-
TGTGCCAGCAGCTTAGCTGGACTAGCGGTGATAACTCAAGAGACCCAGTACTTC	CASSLAGLAVITQETQYF	TRBV7-2	TRBD2	TRBJ2-5	-
TGTGCCAGCACCCCCTTAAGGGGACAGGGGGCTTTGGGCGAGCAGTACTTC	CASTPLRGQGALGEQYF	TRBV28	TRBD1	TRBJ2-7	-
TGTGCCAGCAGTTCAGCGCGGGACACAGTCTACGAGCAGTACTTC	CASSSARDTVYEQYF	TRBV28	-	TRBJ2-7	-
TGTGCCAGCAGGGCGGGAGTCTCTGGAAACACCATATATTTT	CASRAGVSGNTIYF	TRBV5-5	-	TRBJ1-3	-
TGTGCCAGCAGTCCCCTGGGGGGGTGGTACGAGCAGTACTTC	CASSPLGGWYEQYF	TRBV27	TRBD2	TRBJ2-7	-
TGTGCCAGTAGTACCTCCGTGGGGGCGGGTGAGCAGTTCTTC	CASSTSVGAGEQFF	TRBV19	-	TRBJ2-1	-
TGTGCCAGCAGTGAAACAGGGGGCCGAACCGGGGAGCTGTTTTTT	CASSETGGRTGELFF	TRBV6-4	TRBD1	TRBJ2-2	-
TGTGCCAGCAGTCCCACGTCAGGTGGTGGCGAGACCCAGTACTTC	CASSPTSGGGETQYF	TRBV6-5	-	TRBJ2-5	-
TGTGCCAGTAGTATCCGACTAGCGGTTCTCATCCACGAGCAGTACTTC	CASSIRLAVLIHEQYF	TRBV19	TRBD2	TRBJ2-7	-
TGCAGCGGGCAGGGGGGACGACATAGAGAGACCCAGTACTTC	CSGQGGRHRETQYF	TRBV29-1	-	TRBJ2-5	-
TGTGCCAGCAGTTCGAACACGGGGGGCTACGAGCAGTACTTC	CASSSNTGGYEQYF	TRBV27	TRBD2	TRBJ2-7	-
TGTGCCAGCAGTCCGGGACTCTCCTACGAGCAGTACTTC	CASSPGLSYEQYF	TRBV14	-	TRBJ2-7	-
TGTGCCAGCAGTGCGGGACCTAACTATGGCTACACCTTC	CASSAGPNYGYTF	TRBV6-4	-	TRBJ1-2	-
TGCAGCGTTTTGGGGGACGACATGAACACTGAAGCTTTCTTT	CSVLGDDMNTEAFF	TRBV29-1	-	TRBJ1-1	-
TGTGCCAGCAGCTTAGAACTGGCCTACGAGCAGTACTTC	CASSLELAYEQYF	TRBV7-9	-	TRBJ2-7	-
TGCAGCGCCCGTCCCGGGACAGGGCTGAACACTGAAGCTTTCTTT	CSARPGTGLNTEAFF	TRBV29-1	TRBD1	TRBJ1-1	-
TGTGCCAGCAGTTCCGTACTAGCGGGCGTCACAGATACGCAGTATTTT	CASSSVLAGVTDTQYF	TRBV6-6	TRBD2	TRBJ2-3	-
TGTGCCAGTAGTGGTACCGTGGGCTACGAGCAGTACTTC	CASSGTVGYEQYF	TRBV19	-	TRBJ2-7	-
TGCGCCAGCAGTGAAGGGTTTCAGCCCCAGCATTTT	CASSEGFQPQHF	TRBV10-2	-	TRBJ1-5	-
TGTGCCAGCAGCTTTAGCGGATCTAGCACAGATACGCAGTATTTT	CASSFSGSSTDTQYF	TRBV13	-	TRBJ2-3	-
TGTGCCAGCAGCCCTCCCGGTATGAACACTGAAGCTTTCTTT	CASSPPGMNTEAFF	TRBV5-5	-	TRBJ1-1	-
TGTGCCAGCAGCGTAGGAGGGAACAATGAAAAACTGTTTTTT	CASSVGGNNEKLFF	TRBV9	-	TRBJ1-4	-
TGTGCCAGCAGCAACTGGGACGGCTACGAGCAGTACTTC	CASSNWDGYEQYF	TRBV7-9	-	TRBJ2-7	-
TGTGCCAGCAGTGTAATCGGGACACCCTACGAGCAGTACTTC	CASSVIGTPYEQYF	TRBV6-1	-	TRBJ2-7	-
TGTGCCAGCAGCACCCCCACAGGGGCGGTTTGCCCAGATACGCAGTATTTT	CASSTPTGAVCPDTQYF	TRBV21-1	-	TRBJ2-3	-
TGTGCCAGCAGCGTAGAAAGCGGGAGTATAGACTCCTACAATGAGCAGTTCTTC	CASSVESGSIDSYNEQFF	TRBV9	TRBD2	TRBJ2-1	once
TGTGCCAGTAGTATAGCTGGGTGGTCTTTTGAATACAATGAGCAGTTCTTC	CASSIAGWSFEYNEQFF	TRBV19	-	TRBJ2-1	-
TGTGCCAGCAGCGTAACCCCGTCCTACGAGCAGTACTTC	CASSVTPSYEQYF	TRBV9	-	TRBJ2-7	-
TGTGCCACTCGTGGGACAGGTGGTGCGCCGAACACCGGGGAGCTGTTTTTT	CATRGTGGAPNTGELFF	TRBV2	TRBD1	TRBJ2-2	once
TGTGCCAGCAGCCCCAGGGGAGTCAATCAGCCCCAGCATTTT	CASSPRGVNQPQHF	TRBV6-6	-	TRBJ1-5	-
TGTGCCAGCAGCACGGGGACAACCTACGAGCAGTACTTC	CASSTGTTYEQYF	TRBV11-2	-	TRBJ2-7	-
TGTGCCAGCAGCGTAGGTAGCGGGCTGGGTGAGACCCAGTACTTC	CASSVGSGLGETQYF	TRBV9	TRBD2	TRBJ2-5	-
TGTGCCAGCAGAAACACAGATACGCAGTATTTT	CASRNTDTQYF	TRBV11-2	-	TRBJ2-3	-
TGTGCCAGCAGCTTAAGGGGGCCAGCAAACACTGAAGCTTTCTTT	CASSLRGPANTEAFF	TRBV11-2	TRBD1	TRBJ1-1	few
TGTGCCAGCAGTTGGGCGGGGAGCTCCTACGAGCAGTACTTC	CASSWAGSSYEQYF	TRBV5-6	-	TRBJ2-7	-
TGTGCCAGTAGTAGGGAAGGGTTCCACGAGCAGTACTTC	CASSREGFHEQYF	TRBV19	-	TRBJ2-7	-
TGTGCCAGCATCCTCGACGGGACAGGGGTCTACGAGCAGTACTTC	CASILDGTGVYEQYF	TRBV28	TRBD1	TRBJ2-7	-
TGTGCCAGCAGCTTCTCGGCGGGAGTGCGGGAGCAGTTCTTC	CASSFSAGVREQFF	TRBV5-6	TRBD2	TRBJ2-1	-
TGCAGCGTTGAAGGTTTCACTATGAACACTGAAGCTTTCTTT	CSVEGFTMNTEAFF	TRBV29-1	-	TRBJ1-1	-
TGTGCCAGCAGCTTCGGCGGGAGGGCCCGGGTCGGGGAGCTGTTTTTT	CASSFGGRARVGELFF	TRBV5-6	TRBD2	TRBJ2-2	-
TGTGCCAGCAGTGACCAGGGTCGTAATGAGCAGTTCTTC	CASSDQGRNEQFF	TRBV25-1	-	TRBJ2-1	once
TGTGCCAGCAGCGCTCCACGTGGGGAGCAGTACTTC	CASSAPRGEQYF	TRBV7-9	-	TRBJ2-7	-
TGTGCCAGCAGCTCCGGGACGGAACGGGATGGGGCCAACGTCCTGACTTTC	CASSSGTERDGANVLTF	TRBV27	-	TRBJ2-6	-
TGCAGTGCTAGTGATACAGATACGCAGTATTTT	CSASDTDTQYF	TRBV20-1	-	TRBJ2-3	-
TGTGCCAGCAGCTCGGAGTACGAGCAGTACTTC	CASSSEYEQYF	TRBV5-4	-	TRBJ2-7	-
TGCAGCGTTGAATCGGAGAAGAAGGGGGCCGGAGTCTACGAGCAGTACTTC	CSVESEKKGAGVYEQYF	TRBV29-1	TRBD1	TRBJ2-7	once
TGTGCCAGCAGCCCTGACGCGGGAAGCTCCTACGAGCAGTACTTC	CASSPDAGSSYEQYF	TRBV5-4	-	TRBJ2-7	-
TGTGCCAGCAGCCCCCACATGAATGAAAAACTGTTTTTT	CASSPHMNEKLFF	TRBV7-9	-	TRBJ1-4	few
TGTGCCAGCAGCTTAGCCTGGAACACTGAAGCTTTCTTT	CASSLAWNTEAFF	TRBV11-3	-	TRBJ1-1	-